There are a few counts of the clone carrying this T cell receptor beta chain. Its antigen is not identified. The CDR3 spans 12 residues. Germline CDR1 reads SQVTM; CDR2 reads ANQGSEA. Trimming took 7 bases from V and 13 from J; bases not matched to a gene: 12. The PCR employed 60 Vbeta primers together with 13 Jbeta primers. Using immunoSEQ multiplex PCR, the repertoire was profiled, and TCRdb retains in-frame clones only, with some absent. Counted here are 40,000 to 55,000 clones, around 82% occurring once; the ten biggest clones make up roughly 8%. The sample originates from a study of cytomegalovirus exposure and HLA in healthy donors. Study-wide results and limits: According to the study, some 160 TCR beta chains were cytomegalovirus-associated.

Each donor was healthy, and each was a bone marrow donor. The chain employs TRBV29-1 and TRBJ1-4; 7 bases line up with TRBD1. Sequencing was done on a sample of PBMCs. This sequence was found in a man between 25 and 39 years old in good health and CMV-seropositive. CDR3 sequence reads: CSAMRDRLGLFF. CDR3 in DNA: TGCAGCGCTATGAGGGACAGACTCGGACTGTTTTTT. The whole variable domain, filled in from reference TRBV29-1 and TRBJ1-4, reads SAVISQKPSRDICQRGTSLTIQCQVDSQVTMMFWYRQQPGQSLTLIATANQGSEATYESGFVIDKFPISRPNLTFSTLTVSNMSPEDSSIYLCSAMRDRLGLFFGSGTQLSVL.